The next 15 T cell receptor beta chains were all read from a single sample in a study of cytomegalovirus exposure and HLA in healthy donors. PCR used 60 Vbeta primers and 13 Jbeta primers. Repertoires were generated with immunoSEQ multiplex PCR, while TCRdb's copy carries only in-frame clones and drops some. The data show roughly 140,000 clones, with over 75% seen just once and about 0.64% held by the top ten. The sequenced sample consisted of PBMCs. These receptor sequences come from a male donor in good health and CMV-seronegative.

The genes are TRBV5-1 and TRBJ2-7; 12 bases align to TRBD2. CDR1 SGHRS and CDR2 YFSETQ come from the germline V gene. The CDR3 has 14 amino acids. With 2 bases clipped from V and 5 bases from J, the junction kept 2 bases outside the gene matches. The CDR3 region is CASSFRLAGDEQYF. The DNA for the CDR3 is TGCGCCAGCAGCTTCCGACTAGCGGGGGACGAGCAGTACTTC. Complete variable domain (other parts from reference TRBV5-1 and TRBJ2-7): KAGVTQTPRYLIKTRGQQVTLSCSPISGHRSVSWYQQTPGQGLQFLFEYFSETQRNKGNFPGRFSGRQFSNSRSEMNVSTLELGDSALYLCASSFRLAGDEQYFGPGTRLTVT.

V and J are TRBV7-9 and TRBJ2-7; a possible D gene is TRBD1 (6 bases). From germline, CDR1 is SEHNR and CDR2 FQNEAQ (reference sequence). With 0 bases removed from V and 1 base from J, the gap between germline ends came to 13 bases. The CDR3 covers 16 residues. The CDR3 sequence: CASSLAESRGSYEQYF. The CDR3 region has the DNA TGTGCCAGCAGCTTAGCGGAATCCAGGGGATCCTACGAGCAGTACTTC. Full variable domain (rest looked up from reference TRBV7-9 and TRBJ2-7): DTGVSQNPRHKITKRGQNVTFRCDPISEHNRLYWYRQTLGQGPEFLTYFQNEAQLEKSRLLSDRFSAERPKGSFSTLEIQRTEQGDSAMYLCASSLAESRGSYEQYFGPGTRLTVT.

The V call is TRBV6-1, the J call TRBJ1-6, with 7 bases fitting TRBD1. Germline CDR1 MNHNS, CDR2 SASEGT. The CDR3 length is 16 residues. V trimming: 2 bases; J trimming: 7 bases; junction bases outside the gene matches: 8. The CDR3 region is CASSEMEGAGNSPLHF. CDR3 DNA: TGTGCCAGCAGTGAAATGGAGGGGGCAGGGAATTCACCCCTCCACTTT.

The chain has TRBV5-5 and TRBJ1-1, with D possibly being TRBD1 (5 bases). The CDR3 sequence is 15 residues long. The germline V gene has CDR1 SGHKS and CDR2 YYEKEE (reference sequence). With 0 bases removed from V and 6 bases from J, the gap between germline ends came to 15 bases. The CDR3 loop is CASSLEGGARAEAFF. CDR3 coding DNA: TGTGCCAGCAGCTTGGAGGGAGGGGCGCGAGCTGAAGCTTTCTTT.

This CDR3 reads CASSLENRENSPLHF. CDR3 nucleotide sequence: TGTGCCAGCAGTCTAGAGAACAGGGAAAATTCACCCCTCCACTTT. The chain uses TRBV5-6 and TRBJ1-6, with D tentatively TRBD1 (6 bases). V was pared by 5 bases and J by 7 bases, with 16 bases between. Germline V gives CDR1 SGHDT, CDR2 YYEEEE. This CDR3 contains 15 residues.

V is TRBV5-1 and J is TRBJ2-1; D not certain. Germline CDR1 is SGHRS and CDR2 is YFSETQ. This CDR3 region has 13 residues. V lost 2 bases, J lost 3 bases, and 6 bases lay in between. The CDR3 is CASSFDFYNEQFF. CDR3 bases: TGCGCCAGCAGCTTCGACTTCTACAATGAGCAGTTCTTC.

The V and J genes are TRBV7-6 and TRBJ2-7, with 9 bases fitting TRBD2. Trimming took 4 bases from V and 5 from J; bases not matched to a gene: 12. The germline V gene encodes CDR1 SGHVS and CDR2 FNYEAQ. The CDR3 is made up of 16 amino acids. The CDR3 bases are TGTGCCAGCAGCTGGTTAGCGGGAGAAATCGCCCACGAGCAGTACTTC. It codes for CASSWLAGEIAHEQYF.

The rearrangement uses TRBV6-5 and TRBJ1-4; 7 positions match TRBD1. Germline V gives CDR1 MNHEY, CDR2 SVGAGI. V trimming: 6 bases; J trimming: 0 bases; junction bases outside the gene matches: 4. The CDR3 is 15 residues long. CDR3 protein: CASRAGGATNEKLFF. CDR3 nucleotides: TGTGCCAGCAGGGCAGGGGGAGCAACTAATGAAAAACTGTTTTTT.

The J gene is TRBJ1-5, the V gene TRBV9; D remains ambiguous. The V end was cut by 3 bases, the J end by 2 bases, with 9 bases between. There are 14 residues in the CDR3. In germline, CDR1 is SGDLS, CDR2 YYNGEE. The CDR3 loop is CASSEGGGNQPQHF. DNA of the CDR3: TGTGCCAGCAGCGAGGGAGGCGGCAATCAGCCCCAGCATTTT. Variable domain in full (rest from reference TRBV9 and TRBJ1-5): DSGVTQTPKHLITATGQRVTLRCSPRSGDLSVYWYQQSLDQGLQFLIQYYNGEERAKGNILERFSAQQFPDLHSELNLSSLELGDSALYFCASSEGGGNQPQHFGDGTRLSIL.

The V and J genes are TRBV29-1 and TRBJ1-1, with TRBD1 matching over 9 bases. This CDR3 is built from 14 residues. J gave up 4 bases and V 5 bases, and 8 bases lay outside the gene matches. Looked up from germline, CDR1 is SQVTM and CDR2 is ANQGSEA. The CDR3 loop is CSVNGQGISTEAFF. The CDR3 nucleotides are TGCAGCGTTAACGGACAGGGGATCAGCACTGAAGCTTTCTTT. The full variable domain, its missing parts supplied by reference TRBV29-1 and TRBJ1-1, is SAVISQKPSRDICQRGTSLTIQCQVDSQVTMMFWYRQQPGQSLTLIATANQGSEATYESGFVIDKFPISRPNLTFSTLTVSNMSPEDSSIYLCSVNGQGISTEAFFGQGTRLTVV.

The V call is TRBV6-1, the J call TRBJ2-5, with 7 positions matching TRBD2. The CDR3 spans 14 residues. Losses at the gene ends were 6 bases for V and 5 bases for J; bases not matched to a gene: 9. Germline lookup yields CDR1 MNHNS and CDR2 SASEGT. CDR3 loop: CASSPIRGEETQYF. For the CDR3, the DNA is TGTGCCAGCAGCCCCATACGGGGGGAGGAGACCCAGTACTTC.

The J gene is TRBJ1-2, the V gene TRBV7-3, with 9 bases that match TRBD1. The CDR3 length is 15 residues. V dropped 4 bases and J dropped 6; count of bases not matched to a gene: 9. Germline lookup yields CDR1 SGHTA and CDR2 FQGTGA. CDR3 amino acids: CASSSQPGDRDGYTF. CDR3 in DNA: TGTGCCAGCAGCTCCCAACCCGGGGACAGGGATGGCTACACCTTC.

The chain has TRBV25-1 and TRBJ2-5; tentatively, D is TRBD2 (6 bases). V lost 8 bases to trimming and J lost 11 bases, with 30 bases between them. CDR1 is MGHDK, CDR2 SYGVNS, per germline. This CDR3 region has 16 residues. CDR3 coding DNA: TGTGCCAGCCCGTGGGTCTTTCACTCTATCCAACGGGAGCAGTACTTC. Amino acid sequence: CASPWVFHSIQREQYF. The variable domain in full, completed from reference TRBV25-1 and TRBJ2-5, reads EADIYQTPRYLVIGTGKKITLECSQTMGHDKMYWYQQDPGMELHLIHYSYGVNSTEKGDLSSESTVSRIRTEHFPLTLESARPSHTSQYLCASPWVFHSIQREQYFGPGTRLLVL.

This chain joins TRBV29-1 and TRBJ1-3; the D is unclear. The germline V gene encodes CDR1 SQVTM and CDR2 ANQGSEA. CDR3 size: 12 residues. V was cut by 5 bases and J by 0 bases, with 5 bases left in between. The CDR3 DNA is TGCAGCGTTCGAGACTCTGGAAACACCATATATTTT. Protein: CSVRDSGNTIYF.

This chain uses TRBV7-2 with TRBJ1-2; D uncertain. Germline V gene lookup returns CDR1 SGHTA and CDR2 FQGNSA. The CDR3 loop spans 14 amino acids. V was trimmed by 3 bases and J by 0 bases, leaving 8 bases between them. In DNA, the CDR3 is TGTGCCAGCAGCTTGGTAATAGCTAACTATGGCTACACCTTC. Residues: CASSLVIANYGYTF.